This TCR beta chain appears in the sequencing data of a study of cytotoxic CD8 clonotypes in ibrutinib-treated CLL. The CDR3 totals 15 residues. V was clipped by 2 bases and J by 4 bases, with 14 bases between them. From germline, CDR1 is MNHNY and CDR2 SVGAGI (reference sequence). The repertoire was sequenced with immunoSEQ multiplex PCR; TCRdb's copy has only in-frame clones and lacks some. Found here are some 61,000 clones, about two thirds of them singletons; the top ten hold more than 4.5%. The rearrangement joins TRBV6-6 to TRBJ1-1; possibly TRBD1 for D (5 bases). The TCR sequence derives from a human donor with chronic lymphocytic leukemia. The sample consisted of PBMCs, taken after 12 months of ibrutinib treatment. The CDR3 spells CASSYHDSQTTEAFF. The CDR3 DNA reads TGTGCCAGCAGTTACCACGACAGTCAGACCACTGAAGCTTTCTTT.